Described below is a single T cell receptor beta chain sequence and its context. Germline V CDR1 and CDR2: SQVTM, ANQGSEA. The CDR3 sequence is 15 residues long. The ends lost 3 bases at V and 1 base at J; junction bases unmatched: 7. This sample was taken from a study of T cell responses to AZD1222 COVID-19 vaccine. Sequenced by immunoSEQ multiplex PCR; TCRdb stores in-frame clones only, minus some. This table holds over 100,000 clones, more than 65% found once. The V call is TRBV29-1, the J call TRBJ2-5; 8 bases are a match to TRBD2. This receptor was taken from an adult in good health. The sequencing here drew on peripheral blood, taken on day 0 of AZD1222 vaccination. CDR3 sequence reads: CSVEVSGGGQETQYF. CDR3 in DNA: TGCAGCGTTGAGGTCAGCGGGGGAGGCCAAGAGACCCAGTACTTC. The whole variable domain, filled in from reference TRBV29-1 and TRBJ2-5, reads SAVISQKPSRDICQRGTSLTIQCQVDSQVTMMFWYRQQPGQSLTLIATANQGSEATYESGFVIDKFPISRPNLTFSTLTVSNMSPEDSSIYLCSVEVSGGGQETQYFGPGTRLLVL.